This T cell receptor beta chain was identified in a study of early T cells in non-severe SARS-CoV-2 infection. The overall study: Bulk RNA taken from unsorted whole blood was sequenced, leaving chains unpaired.

Per the germline V gene, CDR1 is MNHNS and CDR2 is SASEGT. Trimming shortened V by 5 bases and J by 8 bases, and 12 bases separated the two germline ends. This CDR3 comprises 13 residues. This clonotype was counted ten times or more. The TCR library protocol attached unique molecular identifiers to the individual cDNA molecules. TCRdb reprocessed the 5' RACE reads with MiXCR, giving one entry per CDR3 protein. The sample shows some 49,000 distinct CDR3 sequences, less than 9.5% of them seen only once. The chain uses TRBV6-1 and TRBJ1-4; no definite D call. The specimen sequenced was whole blood. The receptor was isolated from an adult who was a healthcare worker with PCR-confirmed SARS-CoV-2 infection or an uninfected control (not recorded which). This CDR3 is CASSLGFREKLFF. CDR3 DNA: TGTGCCAGCAGTCTCGGGTTCCGAGAAAAACTGTTTTTT.